This TCR beta chain was sequenced in a study of shared clonotypes between healthy human individuals. General observations from the study: It was anticipated that sequencing depth would influence how many clonotypes donors shared. Incompleteness in sorted-subset sequencing, despite large depth, was shown by rarefaction. Genetic and exposure-history diversity was limited by the small donor number.

Repertoires were generated with immunoSEQ multiplex PCR, while TCRdb's copy carries only in-frame clones and drops some. The table shows about 1.1 million clones, with around 77% occurring only once. The trim removed 4 bases at V and 3 bases at J, leaving 9 bases unmatched. Germline CDR1 is SGHRS and CDR2 is YFSETQ. This CDR3 is built from 15 residues. A word on this clone: Its antigen is undetermined.

Caucasian adults living in Nashville, Tennessee, provided all samples. This rearrangement joins TRBV5-1 to TRBJ2-7; 8 nucleotides line up with TRBD1. Sequencing was performed on memory CD4+ T cells from PBMCs. Subset noted: CD45RA-negative fraction. This sequence was found in a man younger than 35 in good health. Some clones in this sample may be carry-over from other donors' samples. In DNA, the CDR3 is TGCGCCAGCAGCCCGCGGCAGGGGGCAGTCTACGAGCAGTACTTC. This sequence encodes CASSPRQGAVYEQYF.